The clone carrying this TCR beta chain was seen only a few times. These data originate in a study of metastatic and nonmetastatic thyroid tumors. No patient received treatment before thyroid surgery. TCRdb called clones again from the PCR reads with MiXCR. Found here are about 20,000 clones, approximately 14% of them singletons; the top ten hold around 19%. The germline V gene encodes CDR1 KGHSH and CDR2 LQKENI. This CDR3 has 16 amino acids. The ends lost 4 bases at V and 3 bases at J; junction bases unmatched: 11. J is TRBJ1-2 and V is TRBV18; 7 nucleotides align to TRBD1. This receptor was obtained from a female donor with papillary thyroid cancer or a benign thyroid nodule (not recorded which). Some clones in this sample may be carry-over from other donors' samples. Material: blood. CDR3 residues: CASSRSGTGVYYGYTF. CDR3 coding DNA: TGTGCCAGCTCACGTTCAGGAACAGGGGTCTACTATGGCTACACCTTC.